This record concerns one T cell receptor beta chain sequence. The V end lost 2 bases, the J end lost 2 bases, and 8 bases lay between the germline ends. The CDR3 spans 14 residues. Germline V CDR1 and CDR2: KGHDR, SFDVKD. Residents of approximately 25 US areas, aged about 18 to 95 years, made up the participants. Cohorts were determined from participant-reported clinical history. This sample is part of a study of blood T cell repertoires in COVID-19. Whole-study context: Donors in the United States, Italy and Spain gave samples during acute or convalescent COVID-19.

Authors' analysis steps: The authors estimated nucleated cell counts from reference gene primer amplification. Clones were sequenced by immunoSEQ multiplex PCR, and TCRdb holds only the in-frame ones, with some missing. V and J calls and clone size are copied from that table; D and trimming were computed from the DNA. The sample holds some 170,000 clones, roughly 87% seen once. The sequencing sample was made of PBMCs or T cells enriched from blood (not recorded which). The receptor was isolated from a human donor with acute COVID-19. The donor label of this sample is uncertain. The gene calls are TRBV24-1 and TRBJ1-2; perhaps TRBD1 as D (5 bases). CDR3 loop: CATSDSQGNYGYTF. The CDR3 region has the DNA TGTGCCACCAGTGATTCTCAGGGCAACTATGGCTACACCTTC.